The T cell receptor (beta chain) under discussion was sequenced for a study of T cells in Graves' hyperthyroidism and ophthalmopathy. For the diagnoses, clinical symptoms, serum thyroxine and TRAb, thyroid ultrasound and orbital computed tomography were used. Each 10 ml fresh peripheral blood draw supplied the PBMCs. A remark on this clonotype: Antigen specificity is unknown.

It was RNA transcripts that yielded the amplified TCR beta CDR3 regions. Initially, a first-round RT-PCR of the TCR CDR3 employed the HTBI primer set. Each CDR3 protein gets one entry after TCRdb re-called the multiplex PCR reads with MiXCR. The data contain some 500,000 distinct CDR3 sequences, roughly 25% of them singletons. General study results and limits: Onset of ophthalmopathy came a median around 6.5 months after the model predicted it. The authors' 13 V-J model separated ophthalmopathy from stable hyperthyroidism.

The J segment lost 2 bases and the V segment lost 6 bases, leaving 3 bases of the junction unmatched. The CDR3 sequence is 12 residues long. Germline V gene data show CDR1 as DFQATT and CDR2 as SNEGSKA (reference sequence). The sequencing input was blood. The sequence was obtained from a young woman with Graves' ophthalmopathy. V is TRBV20-1 and J is TRBJ2-7; 8 nucleotides agree with TRBD1. CDR3 amino acids: CSAMTGAYEQYF. The CDR3 nucleotides read TGCAGTGCCATGACAGGGGCCTACGAGCAGTACTTC.